The clone carrying this TCR beta chain was observed a handful of times. The data were obtained in a study of blood T cell repertoires in COVID-19. About the study: The United States, Italy and Spain provided the acute and convalescent COVID-19 samples.

V was cut by 3 bases and J by 0 bases, with 9 bases left in between. The CDR3 sequence is 14 residues long. CDR1 is SGHTA, CDR2 FQGTGA, per germline. Per the original data handling: The authors estimated nucleated cell counts from reference gene primer amplification. Clones were read by immunoSEQ multiplex PCR, and TCRdb kept only the in-frame ones, dropping some. V and J calls and clone size are as listed in that table; D and trimming were resolved from the DNA. The repertoire includes hundreds of thousands of clones, approximately 92% of them detected once, and 0.9% to 1.1% sits in the top ten. Either two negative PCRs, clearance, or symptom resolution qualified Cohort 3 donors as recovered.

What was sequenced was PBMCs or T cells enriched from blood (not recorded which). The chain employs TRBV7-3 and TRBJ2-7, with TRBD2 as a possible D gene (6 bases). The sequence came from a man younger than 35 who had recovered from COVID-19. DNA of the CDR3: TGTGCCAGCAGCTTTAGCGGTCCCTCCTACGAGCAGTACTTC. Translated: CASSFSGPSYEQYF.